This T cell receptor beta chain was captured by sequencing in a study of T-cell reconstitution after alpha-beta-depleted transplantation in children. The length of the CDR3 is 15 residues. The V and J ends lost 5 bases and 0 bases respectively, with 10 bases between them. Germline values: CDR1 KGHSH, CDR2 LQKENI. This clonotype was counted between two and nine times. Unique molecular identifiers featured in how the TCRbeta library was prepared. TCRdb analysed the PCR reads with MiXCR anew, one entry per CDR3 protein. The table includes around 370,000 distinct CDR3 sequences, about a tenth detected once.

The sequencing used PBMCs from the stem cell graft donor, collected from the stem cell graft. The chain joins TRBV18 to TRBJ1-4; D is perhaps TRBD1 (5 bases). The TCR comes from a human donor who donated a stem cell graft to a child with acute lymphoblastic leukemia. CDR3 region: CASSSQEPTNEKLFF. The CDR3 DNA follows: TGTGCCAGCTCATCACAGGAGCCAACTAATGAAAAACTGTTTTTT. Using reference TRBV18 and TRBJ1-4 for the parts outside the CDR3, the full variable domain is NAGVMQNPRHLVRRRGQEARLRCSPMKGHSHVYWYRQLPEEGLKFMVYLQKENIIDESGMPKERFSAEFPKEGPSILRIQQVVRGDSAAYFCASSSQEPTNEKLFFGSGTQLSVL.